These T cell receptor beta chains were read from a single sample in a study of monozygotic twins with inflammatory bowel disease. TCRdb reanalyzed the 5' RACE reads and collapses them to one entry per CDR3 protein, without DNA. The sample has approximately 390,000 distinct CDR3 sequences. Source material: blood. The receptors come from a human donor with ulcerative colitis or Crohn's disease, or a healthy co-twin of an affected twin (not recorded which). CDR3s include the opening cysteine and the closing phenylalanine or tryptophan.

j_call v_call cdr3_aa
TRBJ2-1 TRBV20-1 CSAQAAGVPYNEQFF
TRBJ2-5 TRBV5-1 CASSFGSGQPGETQYF
TRBJ2-3 TRBV3-1 CASSKDGGTDTQYF
TRBJ2-5 TRBV6-2/TRBV6-3 CASSYYRGGLAGAGAKETQYF
TRBJ2-7 TRBV28 CASSSKTEYPYEQYF
TRBJ1-2 TRBV14 CASSQSRAHGYTF
TRBJ1-4 TRBV5-1 CASSPEGMEKLFF
TRBJ1-3 TRBV5-1 CASSITGTGNTIYF
TRBJ2-7 TRBV7-8 CASSIRTSDEQYF
TRBJ1-1 TRBV29-1 CSVDAGQAEAFF